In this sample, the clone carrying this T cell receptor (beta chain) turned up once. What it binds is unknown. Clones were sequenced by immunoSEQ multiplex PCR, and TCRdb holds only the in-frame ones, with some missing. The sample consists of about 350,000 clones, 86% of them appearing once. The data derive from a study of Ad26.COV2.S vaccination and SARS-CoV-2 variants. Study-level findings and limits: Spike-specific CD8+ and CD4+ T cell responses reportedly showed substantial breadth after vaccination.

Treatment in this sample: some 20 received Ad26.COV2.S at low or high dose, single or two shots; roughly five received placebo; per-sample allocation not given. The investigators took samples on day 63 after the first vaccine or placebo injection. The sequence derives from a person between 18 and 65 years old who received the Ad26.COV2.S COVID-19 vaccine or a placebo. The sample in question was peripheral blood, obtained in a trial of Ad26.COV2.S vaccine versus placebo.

The CDR3 loop is CASRIAGQFNQPQHF. The CDR3 coding sequence is TGTGCCAGTAGGATCGCGGGACAGTTTAATCAGCCCCAGCATTTT. This sequence joins TRBV19 and TRBJ1-5; 7 bases line up with TRBD1. V lost 6 bases to trimming and J lost 4 bases; unmatched junction nucleotides: 9. Germline assignment: CDR1 LNHDA and CDR2 SQIVND (reference sequence). The CDR3 contains 15 residues. Full variable domain (rest looked up from reference TRBV19 and TRBJ1-5): DGGITQSPKYLFRKEGQNVTLSCEQNLNHDAMYWYRQDPGQGLRLIYYSQIVNDFQKGDIAEGYSVSREKKESFPLTVTSAQKNPTAFYLCASRIAGQFNQPQHFGDGTRLSIL.